Each of the 12 T cell receptor beta chains below was sequenced from the same sample in a study of CD8+CD57+ T cells in acquired aplastic anemia. CDR3 and TCR beta VDJ profiling relied on genomic DNA as the template. Each CDR3 protein gets one entry after TCRdb re-called the reads with MiXCR. The sample records a few hundred thousand distinct CDR3 sequences, 65% to 75% being singletons. Sequencing was carried out using sorted CD4+, CD8+, or CD8+CD57+ T cells (not recorded which) from PBMCs. The receptors derive from a human donor in good health, serving as a control.

The rearrangement uses TRBV9 and TRBJ1-1; TRBD1 might be the D (5 bases). This CDR3 is 13 amino acids long. V gave up 3 bases and J gave up 6 bases, with 12 bases separating them. Looked up from germline, CDR1 is SGDLS and CDR2 is YYNGEE. Here the CDR3 reads CASSAGGAAEAFF. CDR3 DNA: TGTGCCAGCAGCGCCGGGGGTGCCGCTGAAGCTTTCTTT.

This clonotype was detected only a few times. The chain links TRBV6-1 to TRBJ2-1; a weak D match, TRBD2 (6 bases). V was cut by 6 bases and J by 7 bases, with 16 bases left in between. Per the germline V gene, CDR1 is MNHNS and CDR2 is SASEGT. The CDR3 loop spans 14 amino acids. CDR3 loop: CASSGGSWPNEQFF. Here the CDR3 DNA reads TGTGCCAGCAGCGGGGGTTCGTGGCCTAATGAGCAGTTCTTC.

Turning to this clonotype: Germline and junction disagree at one end, which may indicate a read error. The chain joins TRBV7-6 to TRBJ1-1; D unresolved. Germline V gene data show CDR1 as SGHVS and CDR2 as FNYEAQ. The length of the CDR3 is 16 residues. CDR3 loop: CAGSLGVGQEVTEAFF. The CDR3, as DNA: TGTGCCGGCAGCTTGGGAGTAGGGCAGGAGGTAACTGAAGCTTTCTTT.

V and J are TRBV7-2 and TRBJ2-1; TRBD1 or TRBD2 may be the D gene (5 bases each). The germline V and J ends were trimmed by 1 base and 5 bases, with 21 bases remaining between them. CDR1 is SGHTA and CDR2 is FQGNSA in the germline V gene. This CDR3 spans 18 amino acids. CDR3 sequence reads: CASSLVRPDSVDNNEQFF. The CDR3 DNA sequence: TGTGCCAGCAGCTTAGTGAGACCGGACTCGGTGGACAACAATGAGCAGTTCTTC.

The chain uses TRBV7-2 and TRBJ1-5, with D unresolved. The CDR3 totals 16 residues. V was pared by 2 bases and J by 5 bases, with 16 bases between. The V gene's germline CDR1 is SGHTA and CDR2 FQGNSA. CDR3 DNA sequence: TGTGCCAGCAGCTTAATACCCATTGCCGCAGATCAGCCCCAGCATTTT. This translates into CASSLIPIAADQPQHF.

Of note for this clonotype: A read error may account for a junction end that differs from germline. This chain joins TRBV15 and TRBJ2-5, with 10 bases aligning to TRBD2. CDR1 is LNHNV, CDR2 YYDKDF, per germline (reference sequence). The CDR3 consists of 15 residues. CDR3 in DNA: TGTGCCAGCAGCAGAGCGGGGGGGCTGAGAGAGACCCAGTACTTC. Its protein is CASSRAGGLRETQYF.

Worth noting for this clonotype: Sequence at one end of the junction differs from germline and may be a read error. The J gene is TRBJ2-5, the V gene TRBV7-4; tentatively, D is TRBD1 or TRBD2 (5 bases each). Germline CDR1 is SGHVT and CDR2 is SQSDAQ. This CDR3 is 13 amino acids long. The CDR3 here is CASSPGTQETKYF. CDR3 sequence (DNA): TGTGCCAGCAGCCCGGGGACGCAAGAGACCAAGTACTTC.

This clonotype appeared many times. The chain combines TRBV4-3 with TRBJ2-5; D uncertain. Germline-derived CDR1 and CDR2 are LGHNA and YSLEER. The CDR3 spans 13 residues. V was trimmed by 0 bases and J by 5 bases, leaving 7 bases between them. This chain's CDR3 is CASSQESTETQYF. In nucleotides, the CDR3 is TGCGCCAGCAGCCAAGAGTCGACCGAGACCCAGTACTTC.

J is TRBJ2-5 and V is TRBV25-1, with 12 bases matching TRBD1. From germline, CDR1 is MGHDK and CDR2 SYGVNS. The CDR3 is 16 residues long. J was trimmed by 5 bases and V by 3 bases; bases with no gene match: 7. This CDR3 is CASSEPGQGAQETQYF. The CDR3 DNA sequence: TGTGCCAGCAGTGAGCCGGGACAGGGGGCCCAGGAGACCCAGTACTTC.

Concerning this clonotype itself: Given the absence of the conserved phenylalanine or tryptophan at the CDR3 end, a read error is likely. The limits of the CDR3 on the DNA are not certain, so only TCRdb's listed CDR3 is given. This chain links TRBV2 with TRBJ1-6. Germline V gives CDR1 SNHLY, CDR2 FYNNEI. The CDR3 is 13 amino acids in total, end residues counted. Here the CDR3 reads CASREMTGCSRRS.

CDR3 loop: CASSLRTSGRTDTQYF. The CDR3 DNA reads as TGTGCCAGCAGCTTAAGGACCAGCGGGCGGACAGATACGCAGTATTTT. The V and J genes are TRBV7-9 and TRBJ2-3, with D possibly matching TRBD2 (6 bases). Trimming removed 2 bases at V and 3 bases at J, with 15 bases between. Per the germline V gene, CDR1 is SEHNR and CDR2 is FQNEAQ (reference sequence). This CDR3 has 16 amino acids. Based on the CDR3 plus reference TRBV7-9 and TRBJ2-3, the full variable domain is DTGVSQNPRHKITKRGQNVTFRCDPISEHNRLYWYRQTLGQGPEFLTYFQNEAQLEKSRLLSDRFSAERPKGSFSTLEIQRTEQGDSAMYLCASSLRTSGRTDTQYFGPGTRLTVL.

Notes on this clonotype: A read error is possible here, since a much larger clone lies one base away. The V gene is TRBV19, the J gene TRBJ1-3; D call uncertain. In germline, CDR1 is LNHDA, CDR2 SQIVND (reference sequence). Trimming pared 5 bases from V and 2 bases from J, leaving 16 bases between. CDR3 length: 16 amino acids. CDR3 bases: TGTGCCAGTAGTGCATCCGAGACAAGAACTGGAAACACCATATATTTT. Its protein is CASSASETRTGNTIYF.